This TCR beta chain was captured by sequencing in a study of blood T cell repertoires in COVID-19. Study details: The United States, Italy and Spain were the sources of the acute and convalescent COVID-19 samples.

In the original workflow: Amplified reference gene primers provided the basis for estimating nucleated cell counts. TCRdb's table, derived via immunoSEQ multiplex PCR, lists solely in-frame clones and lacks some. V, J and clone size are taken as reported in that table, and D and trimming were inferred from the DNA itself. The sample lists fewer than 150,000 clones, 80% to 90% occurring once. The CDR3 totals 16 residues. V lost 2 bases, J lost 0 bases, and 11 bases lay in between. Germline-derived CDR1 and CDR2 are SGHTA and FQGTGA. The V and J genes are TRBV7-3 and TRBJ1-3; TRBD1 might be the D (5 bases). The receptor's source is a woman aged 70 to 79 with acute or convalescent COVID-19. The sample taken for sequencing was peripheral blood. CDR3 in amino acids: CASSLGQGASGNTIYF. Written as DNA, the CDR3 is TGTGCCAGCAGCTTAGGCCAGGGCGCCTCTGGAAACACCATATATTTT. Combining the CDR3 with reference TRBV7-3 and TRBJ1-3 gives the whole variable domain GAGVSQTPSNKVTEKGKYVELRCDPISGHTALYWYRQSLGQGPEFLIYFQGTGAADDSGLPNDRFFAVRPEGSVSTLKIQRTERGDSAVYLCASSLGQGASGNTIYFGEGSWLTVV.